The 27 T cell receptor beta chains below come from one sample, sequenced in a study of long-term antiretroviral therapy in people with HIV. Investigators performed immunoSEQ version v3.0 at survey level. Generated by immunoSEQ multiplex PCR, the TCRdb table keeps only in-frame clones and is missing some. The sample comprises roughly 23,000 clones, approximately 81% of which are singletons, and 3.4% rests with the top ten. This specimen was unsorted PBMCs, taken 1.9 years after starting antiretroviral therapy. All receptors derive from a woman aged 50 to 60 with HIV.

The genes are TRBV19 and TRBJ1-5, with 9 bases matching TRBD1. The CDR3 loop spans 15 amino acids. CDR1 LNHDA and CDR2 SQIVND come from the germline V gene (reference sequence). V was pared by 7 bases and J by 5 bases, with 9 bases of the junction left unmatched. The CDR3 here is CASTKDRGGYQPQHF. CDR3 sequence (DNA): TGTGCCAGTACAAAAGACAGGGGGGGCTATCAGCCCCAGCATTTT.

The chain links TRBV6-6 to TRBJ2-7; D is possibly TRBD1 (5 bases). V shed 0 bases and J shed 0 bases, with 9 bases lying between them. CDR1 and CDR2 (germline): MNHNY, SVGAGI (reference sequence). The CDR3 is 15 amino acids. CDR3 loop: CASSYSKDSSYEQYF. CDR3 sequence (DNA): TGTGCCAGCAGTTACTCGAAAGACAGCTCCTACGAGCAGTACTTC.

This chain joins TRBV13 and TRBJ2-3; a weak D match, TRBD2 (6 bases). CDR1 and CDR2 from the germline V gene are PRHDT and FYEKMQ (reference sequence). The CDR3 is made up of 11 amino acids. V lost 6 bases and J lost 6, with 7 bases in between. The CDR3 loop reads CASRRGDTQYF. The CDR3 region has the DNA TGTGCCAGCAGACGGGGGGATACGCAGTATTTT.

The J gene is TRBJ1-4, the V gene TRBV5-1; D is ambiguous. The CDR3 extends over 13 amino acids. V dropped 2 bases and J dropped 3 bases, with 5 bases sitting between them. Per germline, CDR1 SGHRS and CDR2 YFSETQ. CDR3 loop: CASSFGPNEKLFF. The CDR3 DNA follows: TGCGCCAGCAGCTTCGGACCTAATGAAAAACTGTTTTTT.

The gene calls are TRBV15 and TRBJ1-5, with a weak D call TRBD1 (5 bases). CDR1 is LNHNV and CDR2 is YYDKDF in the germline V gene (reference sequence). The V and J ends lost 2 bases and 2 bases respectively, with 16 bases between them. CDR3 length: 17 residues. The DNA for the CDR3 is TGTGCCACCAGCAGATCCCGGGGGACGGTTGGCAATCAGCCCCAGCATTTT. It codes for CATSRSRGTVGNQPQHF.

The rearrangement links TRBV7-8 to TRBJ2-2; 7 bases map to TRBD2. The trim removed 7 bases at V and 6 bases at J, leaving 8 bases unmatched. Looked up from germline, CDR1 is SGHVS and CDR2 is FQNEAQ. The CDR3 covers 14 residues. The CDR3 loop is CASTKRGGPGELFF. The CDR3 nucleotides read TGTGCCAGCACTAAGCGGGGAGGTCCCGGGGAGCTGTTTTTT.

This clone was seen once. The chain uses TRBV27 and TRBJ2-1; maybe TRBD2 (5 bases). Trimming took 3 bases from V and 0 from J, leaving 9 bases between them. This CDR3 spans 15 amino acids. Per germline, CDR1 MNHEY and CDR2 SMNVEV (reference sequence). CDR3 nucleotide sequence: TGTGCCAGCAGTTTTGCGGACTTCTCCTACAATGAGCAGTTCTTC. This translates into CASSFADFSYNEQFF.

This chain links TRBV7-8 with TRBJ1-2, with D unresolved. Trimming removed 5 bases from V and 2 bases from J, with 12 bases in between. The CDR3 runs to 14 residues. CDR1 is SGHVS, CDR2 FQNEAQ, per germline. DNA for the CDR3: TGTGCCAGCAGCCTAGGTCAGCCCAACTATGGCTACACCTTC. Its protein product is CASSLGQPNYGYTF.

This chain joins TRBV4-3 and TRBJ1-2, with a weak D call TRBD1 (5 bases). V lost 0 bases to trimming and J lost 6 bases, with 23 bases between them. This CDR3 has 18 amino acids. The V gene's germline CDR1 is LGHNA and CDR2 YSLEER. CDR3 DNA sequence: TGCGCCAGCAGCCAAGATCGATTTGTGTCGGGGGGTGTAGATGGCTACACCTTC. It codes for CASSQDRFVSGGVDGYTF.

This sequence joins TRBV7-3 and TRBJ2-2; TRBD1 might be the D (5 bases). Per germline, CDR1 SGHTA and CDR2 FQGTGA. The CDR3 loop spans 15 amino acids. V gave up 5 bases and J gave up 7 bases, with 17 bases separating them. The CDR3 nucleotides are TGTGCCAGCAGCCTTAATACCCAGGGCAACGGGGAGCTGTTTTTT. Its translation is CASSLNTQGNGELFF.

This rearrangement joins TRBV7-2 to TRBJ1-3, with TRBD1 matching over 7 bases. The CDR3 covers 17 residues. With 5 bases clipped from V and 0 bases from J, the junction kept 10 bases outside the gene matches. Germline V gene sequence: CDR1 SGHTA, CDR2 FQGNSA. The CDR3 DNA sequence: TGTGCCAGCAGCCTGACTTCGACAGGGTACTCTGGAAACACCATATATTTT. As protein: CASSLTSTGYSGNTIYF.

The CDR3 protein is CASSSRQGIIAEAFF. CDR3 sequence (DNA): TGTGCCAGCAGCTCAAGACAGGGTATCATCGCTGAAGCTTTCTTT. This chain uses TRBV7-6 with TRBJ1-1; TRBD1 agrees at 7 bases. Germline CDR1 is SGHVS and CDR2 is FNYEAQ. The CDR3 length is 15 residues. The ends lost 4 bases at V and 6 bases at J; junction bases unmatched: 11.

The chain carries TRBV5-1 and TRBJ2-1; D ambiguous. V lost 1 base, J lost 7 bases, and 6 bases lay in between. In germline, CDR1 is SGHRS, CDR2 YFSETQ. This CDR3 has 12 amino acids. This CDR3 is CASSLPQNEQFF. The CDR3 coding sequence is TGCGCCAGCAGCTTGCCCCAAAATGAGCAGTTCTTC.

The CDR3 DNA follows: TGCGCCAGCAGCCCAGGGGGCAGCATTCAGTACTTC. Translating it yields CASSPGGSIQYF. This chain connects TRBV4-1 to TRBJ2-4; TRBD1 matches 8 bases. V lost 4 bases to trimming and J lost 9 bases; unmatched junction nucleotides: 2. Germline V gives CDR1 MGHRA, CDR2 YSYEKL. The CDR3 is 12 amino acids.

This chain uses TRBV5-1 with TRBJ2-3, with D possibly matching TRBD1 (5 bases). CDR3 size: 15 residues. Germline V gives CDR1 SGHRS, CDR2 YFSETQ. The V and J ends lost 6 bases and 2 bases respectively, with 16 bases between them. This CDR3 reads CASTKQEPSTDTQYF. The DNA for the CDR3 is TGCGCCAGCACAAAACAGGAACCCTCCACAGATACGCAGTATTTT. The whole variable domain, filled in from reference TRBV5-1 and TRBJ2-3, reads KAGVTQTPRYLIKTRGQQVTLSCSPISGHRSVSWYQQTPGQGLQFLFEYFSETQRNKGNFPGRFSGRQFSNSRSEMNVSTLELGDSALYLCASTKQEPSTDTQYFGPGTRLTVL.

In this sample, this clone turned up a few times. This rearrangement joins TRBV4-1 to TRBJ2-7; D is uncertain. The V gene's germline CDR1 is MGHRA and CDR2 YSYEKL. CDR3 length: 13 amino acids. The ends were cut back, 6 bases at V and 0 bases at J, with 9 bases in the middle. The CDR3 sequence is CASRQSGSYEQYF. In DNA, the CDR3 is TGCGCCAGCAGGCAATCAGGCTCCTACGAGCAGTACTTC.

J is TRBJ2-1 and V is TRBV6-5; TRBD2 agrees at 10 bases. The CDR3 totals 15 residues. Unmatched junction bases numbered 3, after V lost 6 bases and J lost 1 base. CDR1 is MNHEY and CDR2 is SVGAGI in the germline V gene. The DNA for the CDR3 is TGTGCCAGCAGCCGAGCGGGGGGGTCCTACAATGAGCAGTTCTTC. As protein: CASSRAGGSYNEQFF.

The genes are TRBV19 and TRBJ2-2; D remains unclear. The germline gives CDR1 LNHDA, CDR2 SQIVND (reference sequence). V was clipped by 1 base and J by 4 bases, with 4 bases between them. The CDR3 is 13 residues long. For the CDR3, the DNA is TGTGCCAGTAGTATAGGACCCACCGGGGAGCTGTTTTTT. This codes for CASSIGPTGELFF.

This clone was recorded once. This chain links TRBV5-1 with TRBJ1-5, with 10 bases lining up with TRBD1. The CDR3 is 15 residues long. V shed 7 bases and J 7 bases; nucleotides not matched to a gene: 11. Germline assignment: CDR1 SGHRS and CDR2 YFSETQ. The CDR3 DNA follows: TGCGCCAGCTCGTTACACCCGGGACAGGGGCAGCCCCAGCATTTT. Amino acids: CASSLHPGQGQPQHF.

The rearrangement joins TRBV4-1 to TRBJ1-2; D might be TRBD1 (6 bases). Germline CDR1 and CDR2: MGHRA and YSYEKL. CDR3 size: 18 residues. Deletions cut 4 bases from V and 8 bases from J, with 29 bases between. This CDR3 is CASSLRSRLQGRDGGYTF. The CDR3 DNA follows: TGCGCCAGCAGCCTAAGATCGAGGCTTCAGGGGAGGGACGGGGGCTACACCTTC.

The J gene is TRBJ2-3, the V gene TRBV6-5; the D call may be TRBD1 or TRBD2 (6 bases each). The CDR3 is 14 residues long. The V end lost 6 bases, the J end lost 5 bases, and 15 bases lay between the germline ends. Germline lookup yields CDR1 MNHEY and CDR2 SVGAGI. CDR3 coding DNA: TGTGCCAGCAGCCCCCCCGGGGGCGTAGATACGCAGTATTTT. Its protein product is CASSPPGGVDTQYF.

The chain carries TRBV14 and TRBJ1-4; tentative D call: TRBD1 (5 bases). Germline-derived CDR1 and CDR2 are SGHDN and FVKESK. V was shortened by 4 bases and J by 5 bases, with 11 bases between the two germline ends. The CDR3 sequence is 14 residues long. CDR3 nucleotide sequence: TGTGCCAGCAGCCGGAGGGGACCAAATGAAAAACTGTTTTTT. Protein: CASSRRGPNEKLFF.

The chain joins TRBV11-2 to TRBJ2-7; D may be TRBD1 (5 bases). V dropped 0 bases and J dropped 5 bases, with 8 bases sitting between them. CDR3 size: 13 residues. Germline values: CDR1 SGHAT, CDR2 FQNNGV. The CDR3 DNA reads as TGTGCCAGCAGCTTAGACAGGGATGACGAGCAGTACTTC. Translated: CASSLDRDDEQYF.

This clone was observed a handful of times. The J gene is TRBJ2-7, the V gene TRBV27; 7 bases are shared with TRBD1. In germline, CDR1 is MNHEY, CDR2 SMNVEV (reference sequence). CDR3 length equals 15 residues. J lost 3 bases, V lost 0 bases, and 5 bases had no gene match. CDR3 protein: CASSLSWGQLYEQYF. DNA of the CDR3: TGTGCCAGCAGTTTATCGTGGGGACAGCTCTACGAGCAGTACTTC.

The V gene is TRBV5-4, the J gene TRBJ2-2; maybe TRBD1 (6 bases). Trimming took 4 bases from V and 7 from J, leaving 20 bases between them. In germline, CDR1 is SGHNT, CDR2 YYREEE (reference sequence). The CDR3 loop spans 16 amino acids. The CDR3 spells CASSRRQALGGGELFF. CDR3 nucleotides: TGTGCCAGCAGCCGCAGACAGGCACTTGGGGGCGGGGAGCTGTTTTTT.

In DNA, the CDR3 is TGCGCCAGCAGCCAAGATAAGGGAGAGCTCACTGAAGCTTTCTTT. Its translation: CASSQDKGELTEAFF. The V and J genes are TRBV4-3 and TRBJ1-1; the D is unclear. Deletions cut 0 bases from V and 4 bases from J, with 12 bases between. This CDR3 has 15 residues. Per the germline V gene, CDR1 is LGHNA and CDR2 is YSLEER.

The gene calls are TRBV7-2 and TRBJ1-1; 11 positions agree with TRBD1. Per germline, CDR1 SGHTA and CDR2 FQGNSA. CDR3 length: 16 residues. With V trimmed by 5 bases and J by 4 bases, 9 bases remained unmatched. Here the CDR3 reads CASSTWTGGRATEAFF. The DNA for the CDR3 is TGTGCCAGCAGCACCTGGACAGGGGGCCGTGCCACTGAAGCTTTCTTT.